Presented here are 8 T cell receptor beta chains from one specimen sequenced in a study of vaccination and CD4 T cells after COVID-19. Cultured CD4+ T-cell DNA underwent Oncomine TCR Beta short-read sequencing. TCRdb used MiXCR to reprocess the PCR reads, holding one entry per CDR3 protein. The sample contains around 7,600 distinct CDR3 sequences, approximately 48% of which appear only once. Regarding treatment: roughly 10-day PBMC culture with coronavirus spike peptide pools or control peptides (ViraFEST assay). Before the COVID-19 pandemic (2011-2018), CD4+ T cells were obtained from the unexposed donor. These receptors are not linked to any known antigen. Sequenced sample: CD4+ T cells from blood, cultured in vitro. These receptors came from a human donor in good health.

This chain connects TRBV6-4 to TRBJ1-1; D remains unclear. Germline V gives CDR1 MRHNA, CDR2 SNTAGT. The CDR3 loop spans 14 amino acids. V shed 0 bases and J shed 4 bases, with 9 bases lying between them. This CDR3 reads CASSDSSRGTEAFF. The CDR3 nucleotides are TGTGCCAGCAGTGACTCGAGCCGGGGCACTGAAGCTTTCTTT.

The V gene is TRBV20-1, the J gene TRBJ1-3, with D perhaps matching TRBD1 (5 bases). Germline V gene sequence: CDR1 DFQATT, CDR2 SNEGSKA (reference sequence). With 0 bases removed from V and 1 base from J, the gap between germline ends came to 10 bases. The CDR3 loop spans 15 amino acids. The CDR3 sequence: CSARDGTASGNTIYF. The CDR3, as DNA: TGCAGTGCTAGAGATGGGACGGCTTCTGGAAACACCATATATTTT.

V gene TRBV7-8 combines with J gene TRBJ1-1; no clear D. V lost 1 base to trimming and J lost 8 bases, with 5 bases between them. Germline loops: CDR1 SGHVS, CDR2 FQNEAQ. The CDR3 spans 11 residues. DNA for the CDR3: TGTGCCAGCAGCTTAGTCAAAGAAGCTTTCTTT. Protein product: CASSLVKEAFF.

This clonotype came up a few times. The chain has TRBV15 and TRBJ2-3, with TRBD2 as a possible D gene (5 bases). The germline V gene encodes CDR1 LNHNV and CDR2 YYDKDF (reference sequence). The V and J ends lost 1 base and 6 bases respectively, with 11 bases between them. The CDR3 loop spans 14 amino acids. The CDR3 DNA reads as TGTGCCACCAGCAGAGCGGACTTTAAGGATACGCAGTATTTT. Residues: CATSRADFKDTQYF.

This clonotype was counted a few times. The gene calls are TRBV6-5 and TRBJ1-5; no firm D call. Trimming shortened V by 0 bases and J by 1 base, and 16 bases separated the two germline ends. The CDR3 spans 18 residues. The germline gives CDR1 MNHEY, CDR2 SVGAGI. CDR3 bases: TGTGCCAGCAGTTACTCTGGATCGCCAGGTTGGAGCAATCAGCCCCAGCATTTT. This encodes CASSYSGSPGWSNQPQHF.

With regard to this clonotype: A much larger clonotype is one base distant, so this may be a read error. The chain employs TRBV25-1 and TRBJ2-2; a weak D match, TRBD1 (6 bases). CDR3 length: 16 amino acids. The V gene's germline CDR1 is MGHDK and CDR2 SYGVNS. Here the CDR3 DNA reads TGTGCCAGCAGTGCCCGTGGGGGCCTGAGCACCGGGGAGCCGTTTTTT. As protein: CASSARGGLSTGEPFF.

The chain employs TRBV12-3 or TRBV12-4 and TRBJ2-1, with D possibly called TRBD1 or TRBD2 (5 bases each). The ends were cut back, 6 bases at V and 6 bases at J, with 21 bases in the middle. The CDR3 covers 16 residues. In DNA, the CDR3 is TGTGCCAGCAGACGCGCCACTGGGACCTTCGTCAATGAGCAGTTCTTC. This encodes CASRRATGTFVNEQFF.

Only a few counts were recorded for this clonotype. The J gene is TRBJ1-6, the V gene TRBV6-1; TRBD1 might be the D (5 bases). CDR3 length equals 14 residues. Germline V CDR1 and CDR2: MNHNS, SASEGT. Trimming took off 3 bases at V and 7 bases at J, with 10 bases between the two ends. This chain's CDR3 is CASSELGPNSPLHF. CDR3 sequence (DNA): TGTGCCAGCAGTGAGTTGGGACCCAATTCACCCCTCCACTTT.